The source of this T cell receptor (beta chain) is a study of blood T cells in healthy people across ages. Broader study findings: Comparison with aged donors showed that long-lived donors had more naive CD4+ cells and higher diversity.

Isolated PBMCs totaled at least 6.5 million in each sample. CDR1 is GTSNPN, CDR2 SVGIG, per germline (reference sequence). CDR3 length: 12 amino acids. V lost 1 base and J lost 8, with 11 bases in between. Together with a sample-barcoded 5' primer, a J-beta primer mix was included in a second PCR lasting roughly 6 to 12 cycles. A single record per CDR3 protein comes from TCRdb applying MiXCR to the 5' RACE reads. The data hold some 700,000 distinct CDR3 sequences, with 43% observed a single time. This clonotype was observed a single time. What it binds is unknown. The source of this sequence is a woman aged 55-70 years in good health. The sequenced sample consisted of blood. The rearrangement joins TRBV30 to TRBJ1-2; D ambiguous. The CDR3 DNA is TGTGCCTGGAGTGCTACAAGGGAGGGCTACACCTTC. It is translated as CAWSATREGYTF. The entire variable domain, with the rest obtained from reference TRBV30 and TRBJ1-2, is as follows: SQTIHQWPATLVQPVGSPLSLECTVEGTSNPNLYWYRQAAGRGLQLLFYSVGIGQISSEVPQNLSASRPQDRQFILSSKKLLLSDSGFYLCAWSATREGYTFGSGTRLTVV.